These 10 T cell receptor beta chains originate from one sample sequenced in a study of cytomegalovirus exposure and HLA in healthy donors. This PCR relied on a set of 60 Vbeta primers and 13 Jbeta primers. Sequencing was performed with immunoSEQ multiplex PCR; in TCRdb, only in-frame clones are kept and a portion is missing. Here the sample spans approximately 150,000 clones, 81% being singletons. The sequenced sample was PBMCs. Every receptor here comes from a man aged 50 to 60 in good health and CMV-seropositive.

J is TRBJ1-5 and V is TRBV6-5, with 7 bases matching TRBD1. The CDR3 length is 14 residues. The V gene end was trimmed by 6 bases and the J gene end by 6 bases; junction bases not matched to a gene: 8. In germline, CDR1 is MNHEY, CDR2 SVGAGI. As DNA, the CDR3 is TGTGCCAGCAGCCCGGACAGGAGGAGTCAGCCCCAGCATTTT. It specifies CASSPDRRSQPQHF.

CDR3 nucleotide sequence: TGCGCCAGCAGCCAAGACAGTAGCAATCAGCCCCAGCATTTT. Protein sequence: CASSQDSSNQPQHF. The chain joins TRBV4-1 to TRBJ1-5; D not resolved. Germline CDR1 and CDR2: MGHRA and YSYEKL. The CDR3 runs to 14 residues. Trimming pared 0 bases from V and 0 bases from J, leaving 3 bases between.

CDR3 region: CASSLAGGGNTEAFF. CDR3 in DNA: TGTGCCAGCAGCTTAGCTGGGGGGGGGAACACTGAAGCTTTCTTT. The chain combines TRBV7-2 with TRBJ1-1, with a weak D call TRBD1 (5 bases). The ends were cut back, 0 bases at V and 1 base at J, with 9 bases in the middle. Germline CDR1 SGHTA, CDR2 FQGNSA. CDR3 length: 15 residues.

This clone was detected once. V gene TRBV2 combines with J gene TRBJ2-5; D perhaps matches TRBD2 (6 bases). The CDR3 is made up of 15 amino acids. V lost 8 bases and J 7 bases, leaving 23 bases between the germline ends. Germline CDR1 is SNHLY and CDR2 is FYNNEI. The DNA of the CDR3 is TGTGCCAGCCTGCGGGATCGGAGGCGGGGCGGGACCCAGTACTTC. Encoded protein: CASLRDRRRGGTQYF.

The rearrangement uses TRBV9 and TRBJ2-2; D is possibly TRBD2 (5 bases). Trimming took 0 bases from V and 5 from J, leaving 5 bases between them. This CDR3 has 13 amino acids. Germline V gives CDR1 SGDLS, CDR2 YYNGEE. The CDR3: CASSVAGTGELFF. CDR3 nucleotide sequence: TGTGCCAGCAGCGTAGCGGGGACCGGGGAGCTGTTTTTT. Full variable domain (remainder filled in from reference TRBV9 and TRBJ2-2): DSGVTQTPKHLITATGQRVTLRCSPRSGDLSVYWYQQSLDQGLQFLIQYYNGEERAKGNILERFSAQQFPDLHSELNLSSLELGDSALYFCASSVAGTGELFFGEGSRLTVL.

This chain uses TRBV10-1 with TRBJ2-2; 8 positions agree with TRBD1. Germline CDR1 WNHNN, CDR2 SYGVQD (reference sequence). This CDR3 comprises 15 residues. The V and J ends lost 3 bases and 6 bases, in that order; junction bases with no gene match: 6. CDR3: CASSEFVQGAGELFF. DNA for the CDR3: TGCGCCAGCAGTGAATTTGTACAGGGGGCCGGGGAGCTGTTTTTT.

The rearrangement uses TRBV6-5 and TRBJ2-7; perhaps TRBD1 as D (6 bases). CDR1 is MNHEY, CDR2 SVGAGI, per germline. This CDR3 region has 15 residues. With 5 bases removed from V and 6 bases from J, the gap between germline ends came to 20 bases. CDR3 region: CASSGITGQKGEQYF. The CDR3 coding sequence is TGTGCCAGCAGTGGTATTACAGGGCAGAAAGGCGAGCAGTACTTC.

V usage is TRBV29-1 and J usage is TRBJ2-5; possible D gene TRBD2, 5 bases. Deletions cut 7 bases from V and 5 bases from J, with 17 bases between. The germline V gene encodes CDR1 SQVTM and CDR2 ANQGSEA. This CDR3 is built from 13 residues. The CDR3: CSAGFEERETQYF. CDR3 DNA: TGCAGCGCTGGTTTCGAGGAGCGGGAGACCCAGTACTTC. Supplemented by reference TRBV29-1 and TRBJ2-5, the full variable domain reads SAVISQKPSRDICQRGTSLTIQCQVDSQVTMMFWYRQQPGQSLTLIATANQGSEATYESGFVIDKFPISRPNLTFSTLTVSNMSPEDSSIYLCSAGFEERETQYFGPGTRLLVL.

This clone was counted between two and nine times. The rearrangement joins TRBV14 to TRBJ2-2; possible D gene TRBD1, 5 bases. Per germline, CDR1 SGHDN and CDR2 FVKESK. The V gene lost 4 bases and the J gene lost 4 bases, with 7 bases spanning the gap. The CDR3 loop spans 13 amino acids. CDR3 loop: CASSRRATGELFF. The CDR3 nucleotides are TGTGCCAGCAGCCGCAGGGCCACCGGGGAGCTGTTTTTT.

This chain uses TRBV25-1 with TRBJ2-3; 9 positions agree with TRBD2. The trim removed 1 base at V and 2 bases at J, leaving 4 bases unmatched. This CDR3 region has 16 residues. CDR1 MGHDK and CDR2 SYGVNS come from the germline V gene. In DNA form, the CDR3 reads TGTGCCAGCAGTGAATTGAAGCGGGGGGACACAGATACGCAGTATTTT. Translated: CASSELKRGDTDTQYF.